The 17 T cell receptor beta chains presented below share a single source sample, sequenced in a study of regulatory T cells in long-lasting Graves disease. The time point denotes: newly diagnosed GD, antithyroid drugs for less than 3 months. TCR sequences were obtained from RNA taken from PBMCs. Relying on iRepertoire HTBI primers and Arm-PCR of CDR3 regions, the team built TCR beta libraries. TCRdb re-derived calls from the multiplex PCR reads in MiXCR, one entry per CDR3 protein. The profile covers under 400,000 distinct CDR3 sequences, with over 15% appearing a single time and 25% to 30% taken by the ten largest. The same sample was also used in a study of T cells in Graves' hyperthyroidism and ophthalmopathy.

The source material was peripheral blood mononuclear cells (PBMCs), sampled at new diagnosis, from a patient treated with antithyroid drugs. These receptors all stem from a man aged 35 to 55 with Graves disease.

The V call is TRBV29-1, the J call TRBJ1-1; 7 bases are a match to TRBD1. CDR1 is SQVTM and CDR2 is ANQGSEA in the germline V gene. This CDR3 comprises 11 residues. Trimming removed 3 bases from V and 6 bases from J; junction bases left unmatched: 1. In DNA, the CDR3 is TGCAGCGTTGACGGGACAGCTGAAGCTTTCTTT. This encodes CSVDGTAEAFF. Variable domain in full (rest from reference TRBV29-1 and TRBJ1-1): SAVISQKPSRDICQRGTSLTIQCQVDSQVTMMFWYRQQPGQSLTLIATANQGSEATYESGFVIDKFPISRPNLTFSTLTVSNMSPEDSSIYLCSVDGTAEAFFGQGTRLTVV.

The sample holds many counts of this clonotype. CDR3 DNA sequence: TGTGCCAGCAGTCAGACAGGTGGTTATCAGCCCCAGCATTTT. It translates to CASSQTGGYQPQHF. The chain recombines TRBV12-3 or TRBV12-4 with TRBJ1-5, with D perhaps matching TRBD1 (6 bases). Trimming removed 5 bases at V and 5 bases at J, with 13 bases between. There are 14 residues in the CDR3.

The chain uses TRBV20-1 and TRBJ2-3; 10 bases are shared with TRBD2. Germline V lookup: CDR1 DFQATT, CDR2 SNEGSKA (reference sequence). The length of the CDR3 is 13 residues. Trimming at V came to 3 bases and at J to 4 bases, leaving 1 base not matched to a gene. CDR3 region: CSARSGGADTQYF. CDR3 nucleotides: TGCAGTGCTAGGAGCGGGGGGGCAGATACGCAGTATTTT.

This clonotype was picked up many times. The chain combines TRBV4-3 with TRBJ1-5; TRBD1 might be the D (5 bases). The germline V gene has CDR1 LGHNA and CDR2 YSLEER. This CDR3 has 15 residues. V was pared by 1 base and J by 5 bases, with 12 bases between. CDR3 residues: CASSQVVRADQPQHF. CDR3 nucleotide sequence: TGCGCCAGCAGCCAAGTTGTCAGGGCGGATCAGCCCCAGCATTTT.

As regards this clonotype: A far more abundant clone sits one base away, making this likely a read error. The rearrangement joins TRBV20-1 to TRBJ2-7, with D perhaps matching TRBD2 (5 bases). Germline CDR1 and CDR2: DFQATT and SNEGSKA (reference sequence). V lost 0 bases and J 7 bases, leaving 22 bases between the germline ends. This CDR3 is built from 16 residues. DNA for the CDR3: TGCAGTGCTAGAGATGACAAGGGATTCGACTACAATGAGCAGTACTTC. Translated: CSARDDKGFDYNEQYF.

The CDR3 reads CATSRDGQTNTEAFF. CDR3 in DNA: TGTGCCACCAGCAGAGATGGCCAAACGAACACTGAAGCTTTCTTT. The chain has TRBV15 and TRBJ1-1; D not certain. CDR1 and CDR2 from the germline V gene are LNHNV and YYDKDF (reference sequence). The CDR3 contains 15 residues. V lost 0 bases, J lost 1 base, and 9 bases lay in between.

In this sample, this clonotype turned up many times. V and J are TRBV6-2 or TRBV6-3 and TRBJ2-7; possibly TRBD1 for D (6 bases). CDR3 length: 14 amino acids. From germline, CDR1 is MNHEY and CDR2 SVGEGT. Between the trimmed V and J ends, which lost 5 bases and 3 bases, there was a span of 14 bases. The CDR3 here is CASSQPGQIYEQYF. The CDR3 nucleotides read TGTGCCAGCAGTCAACCGGGACAAATCTACGAGCAGTACTTC.

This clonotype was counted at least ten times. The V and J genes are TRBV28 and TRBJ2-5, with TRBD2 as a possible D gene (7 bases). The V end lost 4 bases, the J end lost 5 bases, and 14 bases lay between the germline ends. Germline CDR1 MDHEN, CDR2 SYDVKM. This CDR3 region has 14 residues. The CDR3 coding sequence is TGTGCCAGCAGTTCTGGGGGGGCCTGGGAGACCCAGTACTTC. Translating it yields CASSSGGAWETQYF.

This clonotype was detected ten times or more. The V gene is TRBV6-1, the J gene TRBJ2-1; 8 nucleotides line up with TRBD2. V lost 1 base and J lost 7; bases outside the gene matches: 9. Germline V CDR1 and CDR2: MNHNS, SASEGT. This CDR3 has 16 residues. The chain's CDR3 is CASSEVPAGALNEQFF. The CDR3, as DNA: TGTGCCAGCAGTGAAGTCCCAGCGGGGGCCCTTAATGAGCAGTTCTTC.

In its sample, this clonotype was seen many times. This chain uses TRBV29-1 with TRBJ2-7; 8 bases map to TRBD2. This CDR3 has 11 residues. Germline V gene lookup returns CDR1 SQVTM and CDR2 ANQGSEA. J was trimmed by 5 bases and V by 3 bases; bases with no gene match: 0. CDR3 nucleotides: TGCAGCGTTGACGGGGGGGACGAGCAGTACTTC. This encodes CSVDGGDEQYF.

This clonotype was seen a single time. The CDR3 DNA reads as TGTGCCAGCAGTGTCTGGGACGGCGATCAGCCCCAGCATTTT. Residues: CASSVWDGDQPQHF. The V and J genes are TRBV6-1 and TRBJ1-5; D perhaps matches TRBD1 (5 bases). Trimming took 4 bases from V and 5 from J, leaving 12 bases between them. The CDR3 covers 14 residues. Germline assignment: CDR1 MNHNS and CDR2 SASEGT.

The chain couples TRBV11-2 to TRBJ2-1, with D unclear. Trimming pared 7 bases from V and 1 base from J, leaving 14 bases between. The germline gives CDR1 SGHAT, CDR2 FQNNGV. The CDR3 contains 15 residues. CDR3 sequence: CASTRSLGSYNEQFF. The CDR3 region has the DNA TGTGCCAGCACCCGGTCCTTGGGGTCCTACAATGAGCAGTTCTTC.

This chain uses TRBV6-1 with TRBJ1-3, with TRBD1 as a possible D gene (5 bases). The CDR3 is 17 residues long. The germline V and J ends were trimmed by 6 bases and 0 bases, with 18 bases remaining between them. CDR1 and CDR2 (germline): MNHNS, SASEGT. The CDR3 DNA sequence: TGTGCCAGCAGCAGTCAGGGACGACCGATCTCTGGAAACACCATATATTTT. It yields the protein CASSSQGRPISGNTIYF.

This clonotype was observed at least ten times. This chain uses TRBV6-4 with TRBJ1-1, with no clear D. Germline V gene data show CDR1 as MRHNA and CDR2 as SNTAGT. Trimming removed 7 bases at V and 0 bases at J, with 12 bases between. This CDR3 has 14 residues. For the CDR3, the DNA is TGTGCCAGCACTCCCAGCCTCTTGAACACTGAAGCTTTCTTT. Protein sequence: CASTPSLLNTEAFF.

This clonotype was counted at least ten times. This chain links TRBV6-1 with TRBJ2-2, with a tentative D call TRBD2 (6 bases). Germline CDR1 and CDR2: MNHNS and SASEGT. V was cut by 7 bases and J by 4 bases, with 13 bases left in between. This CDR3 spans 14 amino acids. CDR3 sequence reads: CASNRDLVTGELFF. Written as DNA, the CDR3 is TGTGCCAGCAACCGGGACTTAGTCACCGGGGAGCTGTTTTTT.

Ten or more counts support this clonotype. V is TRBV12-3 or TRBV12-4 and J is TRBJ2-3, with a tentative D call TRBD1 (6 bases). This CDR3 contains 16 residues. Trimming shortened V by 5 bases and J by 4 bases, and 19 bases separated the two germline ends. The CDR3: CASSRRGPLVADTQYF. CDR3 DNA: TGTGCCAGCAGTCGCAGGGGCCCCCTCGTGGCAGATACGCAGTATTTT.

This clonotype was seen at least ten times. The CDR3 loop is CASSPSGGTGELFF. The CDR3 DNA sequence: TGTGCCAGCAGTCCCTCGGGGGGCACCGGGGAGCTGTTTTTT. V and J are TRBV28 and TRBJ2-2, with 7 bases fitting TRBD2. CDR3 size: 14 residues. Germline V gene lookup returns CDR1 MDHEN and CDR2 SYDVKM. The V gene end was trimmed by 5 bases and the J gene end by 4 bases; junction bases not matched to a gene: 4.